One sample yielded the 17 T cell receptor beta chains listed below, sequenced in a study of cytomegalovirus exposure and HLA in healthy donors. With 60 Vbeta and 13 Jbeta primers, the PCR was carried out. TCRdb's table, derived via immunoSEQ multiplex PCR, lists solely in-frame clones and lacks some. The sample consists of approximately 130,000 clones, around 80% of them appearing once. Sequencing used PBMCs. The receptors stem from a man aged 50-60 years in good health and CMV-seronegative.

This CDR3 is CASSGRVAYGYTF. CDR3 DNA sequence: TGTGCCAGCAGCGGCAGGGTGGCCTATGGCTACACCTTC. The rearrangement uses TRBV9 and TRBJ1-2; D possibly corresponds to TRBD1 (5 bases). The CDR3 is made up of 13 amino acids. Trimming cost V 3 bases and J 4 bases, with 10 bases left between them. Germline V gene sequence: CDR1 SGDLS, CDR2 YYNGEE.

The count of this clone is one. J is TRBJ2-5 and V is TRBV5-1, with TRBD2 matching 8 bases. Unmatched junction bases numbered 15, after V lost 0 bases and J lost 2 bases. Germline values: CDR1 SGHRS, CDR2 YFSETQ. CDR3 length: 19 amino acids. CDR3 loop: CASSLGGTGGGRLQETQYF. The CDR3 region has the DNA TGCGCCAGCAGCTTGGGGGGGACGGGCGGGGGGCGCCTACAAGAGACCCAGTACTTC.

This chain uses TRBV11-2 with TRBJ2-7; D is uncertain. The CDR3 has 14 amino acids. CDR1 and CDR2 from the germline V gene are SGHAT and FQNNGV. The V and J ends lost 4 bases and 0 bases respectively, with 10 bases between them. This chain's CDR3 is CASSSDTSSYEQYF. The CDR3 DNA reads TGTGCCAGCAGCTCCGACACGAGCTCCTACGAGCAGTACTTC.

The chain couples TRBV7-6 to TRBJ2-1; TRBD2 matches at 7 bases. Per germline, CDR1 SGHVS and CDR2 FNYEAQ. The length of the CDR3 is 13 residues. The J segment lost 8 bases and the V segment lost 8 bases, leaving 9 bases of the junction unmatched. CDR3 in amino acids: CASAPGGRYEQFF. In DNA, the CDR3 is TGTGCCAGCGCCCCGGGGGGACGTTATGAGCAGTTCTTC.

This clone is a singleton in its sample. The chain employs TRBV6-5 and TRBJ1-2, with 7 bases fitting TRBD1. With 2 bases clipped from V and 4 bases from J, the junction kept 4 bases outside the gene matches. Germline-derived CDR1 and CDR2 are MNHEY and SVGAGI. CDR3 length: 14 amino acids. CDR3 bases: TGTGCCAGCAGTTACACGACAGGGTTCTATGGCTACACCTTC. Its protein product is CASSYTTGFYGYTF.

The V call is TRBV7-6, the J call TRBJ2-5, with a tentative D call TRBD1 (6 bases). The last part of the DNA fits TRBJ2-7 better; the J call may be wrong. Germline V gives CDR1 SGHVS, CDR2 FNYEAQ. The CDR3 sequence is 16 residues long. For the CDR3, the DNA is TGTGCCAGCAGCTTAGCGCCGACAGGCAGCTCCTACGAGCAGTACTTC. It translates to CASSLAPTGSSYEQYF.

This clone has a handful of counts. The chain links TRBV2 to TRBJ2-5; no clear D gene. With the DNA end fitting TRBJ2-7 better, the J assignment may be wrong. Germline V gene lookup returns CDR1 SNHLY and CDR2 FYNNEI. This CDR3 region has 13 residues. The chain's CDR3 is CASNPGPDYEQYF. The CDR3 region has the DNA TGTGCCAGCAATCCCGGACCTGACTACGAGCAGTACTTC.

The chain couples TRBV27 to TRBJ1-2; D is possibly TRBD1 (5 bases). Germline CDR1 and CDR2: MNHEY and SMNVEV (reference sequence). Trimming removed 1 base at V and 6 bases at J, with 15 bases between. The CDR3 is 15 residues long. CDR3 coding DNA: TGTGCCAGCAGTTTATTGAGTTCTTCACAGGATGGCTACACCTTC. Amino acid sequence: CASSLLSSSQDGYTF.

The rearrangement joins TRBV30 to TRBJ1-3; no definite D call. This CDR3 is 12 amino acids long. Germline V gene sequence: CDR1 GTSNPN, CDR2 SVGIG (reference sequence). The V gene lost 0 bases and the J gene lost 4 bases, with 4 bases spanning the gap. In DNA form, the CDR3 reads TGTGCCTGGAGTGTTGTAGGAAACACCATATATTTT. It translates to CAWSVVGNTIYF. Looking up the rest from reference TRBV30 and TRBJ1-3 gives the full variable domain: SQTIHQWPATLVQPVGSPLSLECTVEGTSNPNLYWYRQAAGRGLQLLFYSVGIGQISSEVPQNLSASRPQDRQFILSSKKLLLSDSGFYLCAWSVVGNTIYFGEGSWLTVV.

The CDR3 is CASSFSLAGGSSYEQYF. CDR3 coding DNA: TGTGCCAGCAGCTTTTCTTTGGCGGGGGGGAGCTCCTACGAGCAGTACTTC. This chain links TRBV5-6 with TRBJ2-7; 9 bases line up with TRBD2. This CDR3 is built from 17 residues. CDR1 is SGHDT and CDR2 is YYEEEE in the germline V gene. The J segment lost 0 bases and the V segment lost 2 bases, leaving 9 bases of the junction unmatched. The full variable domain, completed using reference TRBV5-6 and TRBJ2-7, is DAGVTQSPTHLIKTRGQQVTLRCSPKSGHDTVSWYQQALGQGPQFIFQYYEEEERQRGNFPDRFSGHQFPNYSSELNVNALLLGDSALYLCASSFSLAGGSSYEQYFGPGTRLTVT.

The V gene is TRBV6-5, the J gene TRBJ2-3; tentative D call: TRBD2 (7 bases). V was trimmed by 6 bases and J by 5 bases, leaving 15 bases between them. Germline-derived CDR1 and CDR2 are MNHEY and SVGAGI. The CDR3 extends over 14 amino acids. CDR3 protein: CASSLRGAGDTQYF. CDR3 nucleotides: TGTGCCAGCAGCCTACGGGGGGCGGGAGATACGCAGTATTTT.

This clone has just a few counts. This chain joins TRBV29-1 and TRBJ1-1; no definite D call. Trimming left V 4 bases short and J 7 bases short, with 10 bases between. This CDR3 spans 11 amino acids. Per germline, CDR1 SQVTM and CDR2 ANQGSEA. This CDR3 is CSVVIWSEAFF. The DNA of the CDR3 is TGCAGCGTTGTTATTTGGAGTGAAGCTTTCTTT.

This chain links TRBV6-6 with TRBJ2-1; the D is unclear. The germline V gene encodes CDR1 MNHNY and CDR2 SVGAGI (reference sequence). This CDR3 contains 14 residues. The V and J ends lost 2 bases and 8 bases respectively, with 13 bases between them. CDR3 loop: CASSYVNSQDEQFF. The CDR3 bases are TGTGCCAGCAGTTACGTCAACTCCCAGGATGAGCAGTTCTTC.

The chain employs TRBV4-2 and TRBJ2-1, with 10 bases matching TRBD1. The V gene's germline CDR1 is LGHNA and CDR2 YNFKEQ. With V trimmed by 2 bases and J by 4 bases, 5 bases remained unmatched. This CDR3 comprises 16 residues. CDR3 protein: CASSQRTGGVYNEQFF. In nucleotides, the CDR3 is TGTGCCAGCAGCCAAAGGACAGGGGGAGTGTACAATGAGCAGTTCTTC.

This clone was counted only a few times. This rearrangement joins TRBV6-5 to TRBJ2-2, with D maybe TRBD2 (5 bases). The CDR3 runs 14 residues. Trimming stripped 1 base from V and 2 bases from J, with 5 bases between. Germline V gives CDR1 MNHEY, CDR2 SVGAGI. The CDR3, as DNA: TGTGCCAGCAGTTACTGGACTAACACCGGGGAGCTGTTTTTT. Translation gives CASSYWTNTGELFF.

Regarding this clone: The same CDR3 arises from other DNA sequences in this sample as well. This chain joins TRBV5-1 and TRBJ2-7; 8 nucleotides line up with TRBD1. The V gene end was trimmed by 0 bases and the J gene end by 4 bases; junction bases not matched to a gene: 3. Per the germline V gene, CDR1 is SGHRS and CDR2 is YFSETQ. CDR3 length: 14 amino acids. CDR3 DNA: TGCGCCAGCAGCTTGGCCGGACAGGGTTACGAGCAGTACTTC. It encodes CASSLAGQGYEQYF.

Only one count was recorded for this clone. The chain links TRBV10-3 to TRBJ2-1; possible D gene TRBD2, 7 bases. Germline values: CDR1 ENHRY, CDR2 SYGVKD. This CDR3 contains 15 residues. V dropped 3 bases and J dropped 2 bases, with 11 bases sitting between them. CDR3 nucleotides: TGTGCCATCAGTGAAGGGGGGGCCCCCTACAATGAGCAGTTCTTC. Its translation is CAISEGGAPYNEQFF.